This T cell receptor (beta chain) was sequenced during a study of T cell responses to AZD1222 COVID-19 vaccine. As regards this clone: The junction departs from the called germline gene at one end, perhaps through a read error.

Profiling relied on immunoSEQ multiplex PCR, and the TCRdb table lists in-frame clones only, not all of them. Among more than 95,000 clones, approximately 86% were seen once, and the ten largest hold over 3%. There are 16 residues in the CDR3. Germline CDR1 LGHNA, CDR2 YSLEER. The receptor's source is an adult who received the MenACWY meningococcal vaccine as a control. The chain carries TRBV4-3 and TRBJ2-1; TRBD2 matches 10 bases. The sample in question was peripheral blood, obtained 28 days after the second dose of the MenACWY control vaccine. CDR3 coding DNA: TGCGCCAGCTGCCACGCCTCTAGCGGGGGCCTCAATGAGCAGTTCTTC. Translating it yields CASCHASSGGLNEQFF.